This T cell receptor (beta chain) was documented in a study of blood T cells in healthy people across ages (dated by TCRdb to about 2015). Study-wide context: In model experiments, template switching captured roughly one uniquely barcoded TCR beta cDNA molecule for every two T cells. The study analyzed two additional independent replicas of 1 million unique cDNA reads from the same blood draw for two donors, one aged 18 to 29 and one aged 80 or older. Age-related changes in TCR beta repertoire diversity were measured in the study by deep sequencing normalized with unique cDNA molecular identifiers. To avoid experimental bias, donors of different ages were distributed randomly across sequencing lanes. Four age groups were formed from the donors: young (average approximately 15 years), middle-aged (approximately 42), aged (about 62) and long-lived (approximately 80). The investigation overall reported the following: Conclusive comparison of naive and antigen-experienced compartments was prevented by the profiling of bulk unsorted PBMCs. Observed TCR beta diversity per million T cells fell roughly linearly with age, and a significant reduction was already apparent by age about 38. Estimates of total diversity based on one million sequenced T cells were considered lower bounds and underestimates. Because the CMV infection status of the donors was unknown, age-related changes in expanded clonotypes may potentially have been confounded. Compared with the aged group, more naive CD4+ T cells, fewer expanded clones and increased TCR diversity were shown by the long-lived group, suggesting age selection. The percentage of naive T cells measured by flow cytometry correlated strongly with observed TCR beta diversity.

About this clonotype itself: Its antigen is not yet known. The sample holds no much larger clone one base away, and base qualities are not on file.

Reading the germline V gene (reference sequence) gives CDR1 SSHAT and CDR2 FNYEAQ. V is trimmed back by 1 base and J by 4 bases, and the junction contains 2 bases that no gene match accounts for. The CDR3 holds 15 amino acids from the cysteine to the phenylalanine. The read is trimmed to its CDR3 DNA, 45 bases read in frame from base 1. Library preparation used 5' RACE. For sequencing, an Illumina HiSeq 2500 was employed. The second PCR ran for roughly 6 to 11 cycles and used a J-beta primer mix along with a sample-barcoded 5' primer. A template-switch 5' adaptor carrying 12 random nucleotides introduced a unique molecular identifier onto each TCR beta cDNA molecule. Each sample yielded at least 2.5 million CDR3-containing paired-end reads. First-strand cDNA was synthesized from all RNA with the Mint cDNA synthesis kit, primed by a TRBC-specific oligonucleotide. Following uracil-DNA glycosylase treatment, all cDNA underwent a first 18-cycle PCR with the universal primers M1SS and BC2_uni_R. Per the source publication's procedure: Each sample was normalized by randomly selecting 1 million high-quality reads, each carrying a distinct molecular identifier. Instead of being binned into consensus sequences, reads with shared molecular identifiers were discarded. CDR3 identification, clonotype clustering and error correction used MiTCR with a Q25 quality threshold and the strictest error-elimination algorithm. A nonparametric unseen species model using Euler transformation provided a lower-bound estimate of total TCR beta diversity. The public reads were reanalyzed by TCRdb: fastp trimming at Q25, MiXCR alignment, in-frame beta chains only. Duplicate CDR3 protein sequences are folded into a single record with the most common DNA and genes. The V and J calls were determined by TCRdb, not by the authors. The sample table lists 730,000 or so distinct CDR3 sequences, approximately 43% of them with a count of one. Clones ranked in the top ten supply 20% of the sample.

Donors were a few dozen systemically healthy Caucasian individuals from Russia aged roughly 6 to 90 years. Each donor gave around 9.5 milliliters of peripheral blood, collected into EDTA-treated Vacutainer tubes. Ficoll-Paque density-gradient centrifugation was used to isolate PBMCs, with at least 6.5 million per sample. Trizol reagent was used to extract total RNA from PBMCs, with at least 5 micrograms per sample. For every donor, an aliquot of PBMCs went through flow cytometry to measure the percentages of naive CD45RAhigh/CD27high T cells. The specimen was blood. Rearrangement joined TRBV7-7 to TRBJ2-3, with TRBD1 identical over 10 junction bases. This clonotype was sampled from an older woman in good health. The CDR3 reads CASSLGGQGADTQYF. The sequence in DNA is TGTGCCAGCAGCTTAGGCGGACAGGGGGCAGATACGCAGTATTTT.